This T cell receptor (beta chain) was profiled in a study of blood T cells in healthy people across ages (dated by TCRdb to the mid-2010s). General notes on the study: In model experiments, template switching captured roughly one uniquely barcoded TCR beta cDNA molecule for every two T cells. Age-related changes in TCR beta repertoire diversity were measured in the study by deep sequencing normalized with unique cDNA molecular identifiers. Donors were grouped into four age groups: young (average approximately 15 years), middle-aged (around 39), aged (around 60) and long-lived (around 80). To avoid experimental bias, donors of different ages were distributed randomly across sequencing lanes. The study analyzed two additional independent replicas of 1 million unique cDNA reads from the same blood draw for two donors, one aged 18 to 30 and one aged 80 or older.

Library preparation employed 5' RACE. This sample was sequenced with an Illumina HiSeq 2500. A second roughly 6 to 11 cycle PCR used a sample-barcoded 5' primer and a J-beta primer mix. Each TCR beta cDNA molecule received a unique molecular identifier from a template-switch 5' adaptor carrying 12 random nucleotides. Each sample yielded at least 3 million CDR3-containing paired-end reads. The Mint cDNA synthesis kit, primed by a TRBC-specific oligonucleotide, was used to synthesize first-strand cDNA from all RNA. All cDNA was treated with uracil-DNA glycosylase and then went through a first 18-cycle PCR with the universal primers M1SS and BC2_uni_R. In the source study's methods: Normalization of each sample was performed by random selection of 1 million high-quality reads, each carrying a distinct molecular identifier. Reads with shared molecular identifiers were discarded instead of being binned into consensus sequences. MiTCR, with a Q25 quality threshold and the strictest error-elimination algorithm, was used for CDR3 identification, clonotype clustering and error correction. A nonparametric unseen species model with Euler transformation was used to estimate lower-bound total TCR beta diversity. TCRdb applied fastp at Q25 and MiXCR to the public reads, then kept only in-frame beta chains. Each CDR3 protein gets just one entry, which takes the most common genes and DNA from the rows behind it. These V and J calls derive from TCRdb rather than the authors' analysis. This sample holds about a million distinct CDR3 sequences; around 49% were observed only once. The ten top clones hold 13% of the sample.

CDR1 and CDR2, looked up from the germline V gene (reference sequence), are MNHEY and SMNVEV. V is cut by 10 bases and J by 3 bases, and the space between the germline ends is 16 bases. From its cysteine to its phenylalanine, the CDR3 spans 13 amino acids. Only the CDR3 portion is preserved as DNA: 39 bases, with reading frame beginning at the first base. A word on this clonotype: It lacks a known antigen. The sample holds no much larger clone one base away, and base qualities are not on file.

The paper as a whole reports these results and caveats: There was a strong correlation between observed TCR beta diversity and the percentage of naive T cells measured by flow cytometry. Observed TCR beta diversity per million T cells fell roughly linearly with age, and a significant reduction was already apparent by age about 43. Donor CMV infection status was unknown, potentially confounding age-related changes in expanded clonotypes. The long-lived group showed more naive CD4+ T cells, fewer expanded clones and increased TCR diversity than the aged group, suggesting age selection. Conclusive comparison of naive and antigen-experienced compartments was prevented by the profiling of bulk unsorted PBMCs. Estimates of total diversity based on one million sequenced T cells were considered lower bounds and underestimates.

The donors were roughly 38 Caucasian individuals from Russia, aged 6 to 90 years, who were systemically healthy. About 9.1 milliliters of peripheral blood were collected from each donor into EDTA-treated Vacutainer tubes. Ficoll-Paque density-gradient centrifugation was used to isolate PBMCs, with at least 7 million obtained per sample. Trizol reagent was used to extract total RNA from the PBMCs, yielding at least 5.5 micrograms per sample. For every donor, flow cytometry on a PBMC aliquot measured the percentage of naive CD45RAhigh/CD27high T cells. The V and J segments used are TRBV27 and TRBJ2-7; no D gene call is confident. The sample was blood. The receptor's source is a man aged 25-40 years in good health. The CDR3 region has the sequence CATRLGSNYEQYF. The DNA sequence follows: TGTGCCACAAGATTGGGGTCCAACTACGAGCAGTACTTC.